The clone carrying this TCR beta chain was counted only a few times. Sequencing used immunoSEQ multiplex PCR; TCRdb keeps in-frame clones, though not all of them. The repertoire consists of about 27,000 clones, with approximately 86% occurring once and the leading ten covering 0.95% to 1.2%. Germline assignment: CDR1 WNHNN and CDR2 SYGVQD (reference sequence). The CDR3 has 13 amino acids. V lost 4 bases, J lost 7 bases, and 8 bases lay in between. This entry belongs to a study of T cells in narcolepsy. This chain links TRBV10-1 with TRBJ1-6; maybe TRBD1 (5 bases). This clonotype was obtained from a human donor with narcolepsy. The sequenced sample was CD45RA- memory CD4+ T cells from PBMCs. The CDR3 protein is CASSGQMNSPLHF. The CDR3 DNA sequence: TGCGCCAGCAGTGGACAGATGAATTCACCCCTCCACTTT.